These T cell receptor beta chains were read from a single sample in a study of vaccination and CD4 T cells after COVID-19. These receptors have no known antigen. TCRdb reprocessed the PCR reads with MiXCR, giving one entry per CDR3 protein. The sample holds approximately 11,000 distinct CDR3 sequences, roughly three quarters seen once. Sequenced input: CD4+ T cells from blood, cultured in vitro. The receptors come from a human donor who had recovered from COVID-19. The CDR3 runs from the conserved cysteine through the conserved F or W. The D gene is left open where the match is weak. Clone sizes are given selectively: once, few, many, or a class where the clone is expanded.

TRBJ1-2 TRBV15 - TRBD1 CATSRDPGQGANGYTF TGTGCCACCAGCAGAGATCCCGGACAGGGGGCGAATGGCTACACCTTC
TRBJ1-6 TRBV20-1 few TRBD1 CSARRDRGNSPLHF TGCAGTGCTAGACGTGACAGGGGTAATTCACCCCTCCACTTT
TRBJ1-1 TRBV20-1 few - CSARDPLSLEAFF TGCAGTGCTAGAGATCCACTGTCCCTTGAAGCTTTCTTT
TRBJ1-5 TRBV6-1 - TRBD1 CASSHDRGRGQPQHF TGTGCCAGCAGTCACGACAGGGGGCGCGGACAGCCCCAGCATTTT
TRBJ2-5 TRBV9 - - CASSVVGEETQYF TGTGCCAGCAGCGTAGTGGGAGAAGAGACCCAGTACTTC
TRBJ1-6 TRBV24-1 - - CATSHRANNSPLHF TGTGCCACCAGCCACAGGGCGAATAATTCACCCCTCCACTTT
TRBJ1-1 TRBV20-1 - - CSARGPLTTEAFF TGCAGTGCCCGAGGGCCCTTGACCACTGAAGCTTTCTTT
TRBJ1-1 TRBV6-5 - TRBD1 CASSYTGQGAQAFF TGTGCCAGCAGTTACACCGGACAGGGGGCTCAAGCTTTCTTT
TRBJ2-1 TRBV24-1 few - CATSDSRLVGIEQFF TGTGCCACCAGTGATTCCCGACTAGTCGGGATTGAGCAGTTCTTC
TRBJ2-7 TRBV7-2 few TRBD1 CASSSDRGVKEQYF TGTGCCAGCAGCTCGGACAGGGGGGTAAAGGAGCAGTACTTC
TRBJ1-2 TRBV7-9 - - CASSSRGGGADYGYTF TGTGCCAGCAGCTCGCGAGGGGGGGGCGCTGACTATGGCTACACCTTC